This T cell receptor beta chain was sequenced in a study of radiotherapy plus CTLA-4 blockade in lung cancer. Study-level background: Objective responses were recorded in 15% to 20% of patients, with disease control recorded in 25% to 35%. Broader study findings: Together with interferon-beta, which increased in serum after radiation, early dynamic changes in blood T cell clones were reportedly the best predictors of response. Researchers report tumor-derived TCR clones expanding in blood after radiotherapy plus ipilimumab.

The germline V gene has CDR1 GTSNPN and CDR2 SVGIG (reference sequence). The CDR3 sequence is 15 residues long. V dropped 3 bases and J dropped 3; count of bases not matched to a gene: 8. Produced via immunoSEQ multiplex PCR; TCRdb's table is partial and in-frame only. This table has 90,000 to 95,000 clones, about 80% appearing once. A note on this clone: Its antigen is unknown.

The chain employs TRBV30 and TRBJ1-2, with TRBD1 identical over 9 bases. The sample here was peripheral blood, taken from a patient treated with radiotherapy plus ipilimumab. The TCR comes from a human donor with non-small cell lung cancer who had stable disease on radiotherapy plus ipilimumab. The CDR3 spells CAWRGQGSGYYGYTF. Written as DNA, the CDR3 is TGTGCCTGGAGAGGACAGGGGAGTGGGTACTATGGCTACACCTTC.